The 17 T cell receptor beta chains below were found in one sample sequenced in a study of T cell clones after liver transplantation. Only in-frame clones appear in the TCRdb table, and some are missing; sequencing was by immunoSEQ multiplex PCR. Here the sample spans 68,000 or so clones, approximately 92% being singletons. The starting material was CD4+ T cells from blood, obtained approximately 27 months after liver transplant. All receptors derive from a human patient who received a liver transplant. T cells may partly derive from the graft donor.

CDR3 nucleotides: TGCGCCAGCAGCGGCCGGGACAGATACACAGATACGCAGTATTTT. Translation gives CASSGRDRYTDTQYF. This sequence joins TRBV5-1 and TRBJ2-3; the match to TRBD1 covers 7 bases. CDR1 SGHRS and CDR2 YFSETQ come from the germline V gene. Trimming removed 4 bases from V and 2 bases from J; junction bases left unmatched: 7. The CDR3 length is 15 residues.

This sequence joins TRBV7-9 and TRBJ1-5; 7 bases align to TRBD1. The CDR3 length is 18 residues. With 5 bases clipped from V and 0 bases from J, the junction kept 13 bases outside the gene matches. Germline V gene lookup returns CDR1 SEHNR and CDR2 FQNEAQ (reference sequence). The CDR3 here is CASSAWGTAVYSNQPQHF. In DNA, the CDR3 is TGTGCCAGCAGCGCCTGGGGGACAGCCGTATATAGCAATCAGCCCCAGCATTTT.

The chain is built from TRBV7-8 and TRBJ2-3; D gene unclear. CDR1 is SGHVS and CDR2 is FQNEAQ in the germline V gene. The CDR3 length is 15 residues. Trimming took 3 bases from V and 0 from J, leaving 10 bases between them. CDR3 region: CASSFQLASTDTQYF. The CDR3 DNA reads TGTGCCAGCAGCTTCCAACTTGCTAGCACAGATACGCAGTATTTT.

The V and J genes are TRBV5-5 and TRBJ1-3; possible D gene TRBD1, 5 bases. V shed 3 bases and J shed 4 bases, with 8 bases lying between them. The CDR3 is 13 amino acids. Germline CDR1 and CDR2: SGHKS and YYEKEE (reference sequence). CDR3 nucleotides: TGTGCCAGCAGCTATAGGACAGGAAACACCATATATTTT. Protein: CASSYRTGNTIYF.

V is TRBV28 and J is TRBJ1-3, with D unclear. The CDR3 contains 12 residues. CDR1 and CDR2 from the germline V gene are MDHEN and SYDVKM. Trimming removed 3 bases at V and 4 bases at J, with 4 bases between. CDR3 region: CASSFSGNTIYF. For the CDR3, the DNA is TGTGCCAGCAGTTTTTCGGGAAACACCATATATTTT.

V is TRBV28 and J is TRBJ2-7, with unresolved D. Trimming took 3 bases from V and 3 from J, leaving 9 bases between them. The germline CDR1 and CDR2 sequences are MDHEN and SYDVKM. The CDR3 totals 13 residues. Here the CDR3 reads CASSLAVSYEQYF. In DNA, the CDR3 is TGTGCCAGCAGTTTGGCAGTGAGCTACGAGCAGTACTTC. The variable domain in full, completed from reference TRBV28 and TRBJ2-7, reads DVKVTQSSRYLVKRTGEKVFLECVQDMDHENMFWYRQDPGLGLRLIYFSYDVKMKEKGDIPEGYSVSREKKERFSLILESASTNQTSMYLCASSLAVSYEQYFGPGTRLTVT.

The genes are TRBV7-2 and TRBJ2-7; no firm D call. Germline-derived CDR1 and CDR2 are SGHTA and FQGNSA. Trimming shortened V by 5 bases and J by 4 bases, and 15 bases separated the two germline ends. The CDR3 runs to 14 residues. The CDR3 DNA is TGTGCCAGCAGCACGCGGAGCTTGGAATACGAGCAGTACTTC. Protein product: CASSTRSLEYEQYF.

The genes are TRBV29-1 and TRBJ2-3, with 9 bases that match TRBD2. V lost 3 bases to trimming and J lost 0 bases; unmatched junction nucleotides: 7. CDR1 SQVTM and CDR2 ANQGSEA come from the germline V gene. The CDR3 spans 16 residues. The chain's CDR3 is CSVEGLREGSTDTQYF. In DNA, the CDR3 is TGCAGCGTTGAGGGCCTGCGGGAGGGGAGCACAGATACGCAGTATTTT.

This chain connects TRBV7-9 to TRBJ2-1, with 8 bases identical to TRBD2. The CDR3 consists of 14 residues. The V gene's germline CDR1 is SEHNR and CDR2 FQNEAQ (reference sequence). Trimming at V came to 1 base and at J to 9 bases, leaving 5 bases not matched to a gene. The CDR3 loop is CASSLEGTSFEQFF. CDR3 bases: TGTGCCAGCAGCTTAGAGGGGACTAGTTTTGAGCAGTTCTTC.

The rearrangement uses TRBV11-3 and TRBJ2-5, with 8 bases identical to TRBD1. CDR3 size: 14 residues. CDR1 and CDR2 (germline): SGHNT, YENEEA. The V and J ends lost 4 bases and 2 bases, in that order; junction bases with no gene match: 3. The CDR3: CASSSRQGQETQYF. The CDR3 DNA reads as TGTGCCAGCAGCTCTAGACAGGGGCAAGAGACCCAGTACTTC.

V gene TRBV11-3 combines with J gene TRBJ2-7; the match to TRBD2 covers 9 bases. This CDR3 has 15 residues. V shed 1 base, J shed 1 base, and the junction held 2 bases outside the gene matches. CDR1 SGHNT and CDR2 YENEEA come from the germline V gene. CDR3 sequence: CASSLGLADSYEQYF. DNA of the CDR3: TGTGCCAGCAGCTTAGGACTAGCGGATTCCTACGAGCAGTACTTC.

The chain links TRBV6-1 to TRBJ1-5; 8 nucleotides match TRBD1. Germline V gene sequence: CDR1 MNHNS, CDR2 SASEGT. The V and J ends lost 8 bases and 11 bases, in that order; junction bases with no gene match: 5. This CDR3 region has 11 residues. The CDR3 DNA is TGTGCCAGCGACAGGGGAATAGCCCAGCATTTT. This translates into CASDRGIAQHF.

This chain links TRBV5-1 with TRBJ2-1; TRBD2 agrees at 10 bases. J gave up 8 bases and V 4 bases, and 12 bases lay outside the gene matches. The CDR3 has 16 amino acids. The germline gives CDR1 SGHRS, CDR2 YFSETQ. CDR3: CASSPNLAGAVHEQFF. The CDR3 DNA reads as TGCGCCAGCAGCCCGAACCTAGCGGGAGCCGTCCATGAGCAGTTCTTC. Full variable domain (remainder filled in from reference TRBV5-1 and TRBJ2-1): KAGVTQTPRYLIKTRGQQVTLSCSPISGHRSVSWYQQTPGQGLQFLFEYFSETQRNKGNFPGRFSGRQFSNSRSEMNVSTLELGDSALYLCASSPNLAGAVHEQFFGPGTRLTVL.

This clone was detected only a few times. The rearrangement uses TRBV7-3 and TRBJ1-5, with D unresolved. The CDR3 has 15 residues. Per germline, CDR1 SGHTA and CDR2 FQGTGA. The V end was cut by 2 bases, the J end by 0 bases, with 8 bases between. Written as DNA, the CDR3 is TGTGCCAGCAGCTTAGAGCCAGTTAGCAATCAGCCCCAGCATTTT. Amino acid sequence: CASSLEPVSNQPQHF.

The chain has TRBV28 and TRBJ2-7, with unresolved D. Germline V gene data show CDR1 as MDHEN and CDR2 as SYDVKM. The CDR3 has 13 residues. Trimming removed 4 bases from V and 6 bases from J, with 13 bases in between. CDR3 sequence reads: CASSSQQKTEQYF. CDR3 nucleotide sequence: TGTGCCAGCAGTTCCCAACAGAAAACCGAGCAGTACTTC.

The CDR3: CASSRFGRINQPQHF. CDR3 bases: TGTGCCAGCAGTCGCTTTGGGCGGATCAATCAGCCCCAGCATTTT. The chain combines TRBV28 with TRBJ1-5, with unresolved D. Trimming cost V 5 bases and J 3 bases, with 14 bases left between them. This CDR3 spans 15 amino acids. Germline CDR1 reads MDHEN; CDR2 reads SYDVKM.

The chain carries TRBV10-3 and TRBJ2-1; tentative D call: TRBD2 (6 bases). Germline V lookup: CDR1 ENHRY, CDR2 SYGVKD. The CDR3 consists of 16 residues. Between the trimmed V and J ends, which lost 5 bases and 1 base, there was a span of 15 bases. This CDR3 is CAISPSLAESYNEQFF. CDR3 sequence (DNA): TGTGCCATCAGTCCGAGTTTAGCGGAATCCTACAATGAGCAGTTCTTC.